This entry describes one T cell receptor (beta chain). What it recognizes is unknown. Sequencing was performed with immunoSEQ multiplex PCR; in TCRdb, only in-frame clones are kept and a portion is missing. Here the sample spans about 1,600 clones, around 82% being singletons. These data originate in a study of hypomethylating agent response in myelodysplastic syndrome. At the level of the study: Patients with myelodysplastic syndrome were several male and 2 female. Whole-study results and caveats: Analysis covered a small cohort of just about eleven patients. Responders gained more novel clonotypes; non-responders had more contracted clonotypes after treatment. The MDS versus healthy comparison may be affected by non-age-matched controls.

The ends lost 5 bases at V and 1 base at J; junction bases unmatched: 4. CDR1 is MNHNS, CDR2 SASEGT, per germline. The CDR3 is 14 amino acids. The rearrangement joins TRBV6-1 to TRBJ1-1; 7 bases are shared with TRBD1. The specimen comprised bone marrow, sampled before or after starting hypomethylating agent treatment for myelodysplastic syndrome (not recorded which). The source of this sequence is a human donor with myelodysplastic syndrome. This CDR3 reads CASSPGQSNTEAFF. CDR3 in DNA: TGTGCCAGCAGTCCGGGACAGTCGAACACTGAAGCTTTCTTT.